The 9 T cell receptor beta chains below were found in one sample sequenced in a study of cytotoxic CD8 clonotypes in ibrutinib-treated CLL. Libraries were prepared by immunoSEQ multiplex PCR; TCRdb keeps only in-frame clonotypes and omits some of them. Among 35,000 to 55,000 clones, approximately 69% were seen once, and the ten largest hold roughly 13%. The input for sequencing was PBMCs, taken after 12 months of ibrutinib treatment. These receptors all stem from a human donor with chronic lymphocytic leukemia.

This chain connects TRBV10-1 to TRBJ2-3, with 11 positions matching TRBD2. Germline V gene lookup returns CDR1 WNHNN and CDR2 SYGVQD (reference sequence). There are 14 residues in the CDR3. Trimming cost V 5 bases and J 6 bases; bases outside gene matches: 4. CDR3 sequence (DNA): TGCGCCAGCAGTTTAGCGGGGGGGCTGGATACGCAGTATTTT. It encodes CASSLAGGLDTQYF.

The rearrangement links TRBV7-3 to TRBJ1-3; weak D call: TRBD1 (5 bases). The CDR3 loop spans 16 amino acids. Germline CDR1 is SGHTA and CDR2 is FQGTGA. V lost 5 bases and J 0 bases, leaving 14 bases between the germline ends. The CDR3 sequence is CASSIPGASSGNTIYF. The DNA for the CDR3 is TGTGCCAGCAGCATACCCGGGGCGAGCTCTGGAAACACCATATATTTT.

The chain employs TRBV4-1 and TRBJ2-7; D is ambiguous. The CDR3 contains 16 residues. Trimming took off 2 bases at V and 2 bases at J, with 16 bases between the two ends. Germline CDR1 and CDR2: MGHRA and YSYEKL. This chain's CDR3 is CASSQPDTGYPYEQYF. CDR3 nucleotides: TGCGCCAGCAGCCAACCAGATACTGGTTATCCCTACGAGCAGTACTTC.

This clone appeared once. The chain links TRBV5-1 to TRBJ2-1; TRBD1 matches at 9 bases. With 4 bases clipped from V and 9 bases from J, the junction kept 8 bases outside the gene matches. CDR1 is SGHRS and CDR2 is YFSETQ in the germline V gene. The CDR3 is 14 residues long. The CDR3 sequence is CASSAPDRGTEQFF. The DNA of the CDR3 is TGCGCCAGCAGCGCACCGGACAGGGGTACTGAGCAGTTCTTC.

The J gene is TRBJ2-7, the V gene TRBV27; 9 nucleotides agree with TRBD1. The CDR3 contains 14 residues. Per the germline V gene, CDR1 is MNHEY and CDR2 is SMNVEV (reference sequence). V lost 2 bases to trimming and J lost 3 bases; unmatched junction nucleotides: 2. CDR3 sequence (DNA): TGTGCCAGCAGTTTAAGACAGGGGGGCTACGAGCAGTACTTC. This codes for CASSLRQGGYEQYF.

This rearrangement joins TRBV6-1 to TRBJ1-2; weak D call: TRBD1 (6 bases). V was shortened by 6 bases and J by 5 bases, with 13 bases between the two germline ends. Germline V gives CDR1 MNHNS, CDR2 SASEGT. CDR3 length: 13 amino acids. DNA for the CDR3: TGTGCCAGCAGCCCCGGGACAAGTTATGGCTACACCTTC. Protein: CASSPGTSYGYTF.

The rearrangement joins TRBV5-1 to TRBJ1-1; D may be TRBD1 (5 bases). Germline V CDR1 and CDR2: SGHRS, YFSETQ. V shed 5 bases and J shed 2 bases, with 10 bases lying between them. This CDR3 contains 13 residues. In DNA, the CDR3 is TGCGCCAGCAGTCAGACAGACAACACTGAAGCTTTCTTT. As protein: CASSQTDNTEAFF.

The rearrangement joins TRBV19 to TRBJ1-2; 9 bases are shared with TRBD1. Trimming cost V 10 bases and J 8 bases; bases outside gene matches: 17. Per germline, CDR1 LNHDA and CDR2 SQIVND (reference sequence). The CDR3 length is 15 residues. In DNA form, the CDR3 reads TGTGCCACCGGCGGAACCAAACAGGGGGCCAGGGGCTACACCTTC. It yields the protein CATGGTKQGARGYTF. Full variable domain (outside the CDR3, taken from reference TRBV19 and TRBJ1-2): DGGITQSPKYLFRKEGQNVTLSCEQNLNHDAMYWYRQDPGQGLRLIYYSQIVNDFQKGDIAEGYSVSREKKESFPLTVTSAQKNPTAFYLCATGGTKQGARGYTFGSGTRLTVV.

The V and J genes are TRBV10-3 and TRBJ1-2; D is unclear. Germline CDR1 and CDR2: ENHRY and SYGVKD. Between the trimmed V and J ends, which lost 6 bases and 6 bases, there was a span of 20 bases. This CDR3 is built from 15 residues. The CDR3 loop is CAIRPKATGVHGYTF. Written as DNA, the CDR3 is TGTGCCATCAGGCCCAAAGCGACCGGGGTGCATGGCTACACCTTC.